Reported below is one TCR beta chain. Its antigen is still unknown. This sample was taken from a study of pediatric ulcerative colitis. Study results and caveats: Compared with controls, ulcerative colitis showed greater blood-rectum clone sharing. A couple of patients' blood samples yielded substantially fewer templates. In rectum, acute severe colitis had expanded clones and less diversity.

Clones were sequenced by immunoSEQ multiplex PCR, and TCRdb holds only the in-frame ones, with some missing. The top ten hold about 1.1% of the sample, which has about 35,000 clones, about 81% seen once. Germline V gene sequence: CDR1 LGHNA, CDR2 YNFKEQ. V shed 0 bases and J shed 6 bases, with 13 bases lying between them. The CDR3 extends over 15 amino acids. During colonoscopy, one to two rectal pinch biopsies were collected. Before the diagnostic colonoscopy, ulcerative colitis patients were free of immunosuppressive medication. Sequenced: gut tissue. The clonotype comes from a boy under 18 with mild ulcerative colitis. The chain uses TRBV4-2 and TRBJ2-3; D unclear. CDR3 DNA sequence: TGTGCCAGCAGCCAAGATCGTTCGGCAACGGATACGCAGTATTTT. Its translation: CASSQDRSATDTQYF.